This note documents a single T cell receptor (beta chain) sequence. What it binds is unknown. The data originate from a study of CD8 T cells in Susac syndrome. TCR beta from blood CD8+ and CD4+ T cells was sequenced. RNA amounts of roughly 0.5 to 1 ug underwent reverse transcription with random hexamers. The CDR3 of TCR beta was amplified by immunoSEQ multiplex PCR across 54 Vbeta and 13 Jbeta. TCRdb processed the immunoSEQ multiplex PCR reads anew with MiXCR; each CDR3 protein has one entry. The sample lists 180,000 or so distinct CDR3 sequences; just under 95% were seen once. V dropped 0 bases and J dropped 4 bases, with 9 bases sitting between them. The CDR3 sequence is 14 residues long. Looked up from germline, CDR1 is LGHDT and CDR2 is YNNKEL (reference sequence). Study observations and caveats: Only a relatively small number of individuals were included in the TCR sequencing and HLA analysis.

The specimen sequenced was CD4+ T cells from PBMCs. The receptor was isolated from a human donor in good health. The chain carries TRBV3-1 and TRBJ1-1; D uncertain. The CDR3 reads CASSQDLQATEAFF. The CDR3 nucleotides are TGTGCCAGCAGCCAAGATTTGCAGGCCACTGAAGCTTTCTTT.